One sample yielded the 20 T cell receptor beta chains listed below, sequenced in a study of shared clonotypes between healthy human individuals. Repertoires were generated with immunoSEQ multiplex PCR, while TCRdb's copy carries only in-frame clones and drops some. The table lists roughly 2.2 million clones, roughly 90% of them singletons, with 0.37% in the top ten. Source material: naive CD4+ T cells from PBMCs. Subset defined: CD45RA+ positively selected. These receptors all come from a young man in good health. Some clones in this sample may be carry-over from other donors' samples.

CDR3 DNA sequence: TGTGCCAGCAGCCCAACACGGAGACAGCAAGAGACCCAGTACTTC. It specifies CASSPTRRQQETQYF. The chain employs TRBV21-1 and TRBJ2-5; the table's D call TRBD1 went unverified against the DNA. TRBV21-1 is noted as a pseudogene. The CDR3 contains 15 residues.

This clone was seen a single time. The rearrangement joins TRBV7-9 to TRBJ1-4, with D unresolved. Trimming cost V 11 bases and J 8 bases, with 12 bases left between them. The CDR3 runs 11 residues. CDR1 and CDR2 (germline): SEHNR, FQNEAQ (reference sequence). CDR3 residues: CAGGDTEKLFF. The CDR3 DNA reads TGTGCCGGCGGAGACACGGAAAAACTGTTTTTT. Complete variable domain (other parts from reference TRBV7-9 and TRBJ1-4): DTGVSQNPRHKITKRGQNVTFRCDPISEHNRLYWYRQTLGQGPEFLTYFQNEAQLEKSRLLSDRFSAERPKGSFSTLEIQRTEQGDSAMYLCAGGDTEKLFFGSGTQLSVL.

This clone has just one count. The CDR3: CSAGRMNTEAFF. CDR3 nucleotides: TGCAGCGCTGGACGGATGAACACTGAAGCTTTCTTT. The chain has TRBV29-1 and TRBJ1-1; D is unclear. V gave up 7 bases and J gave up 0 bases, with 9 bases separating them. CDR1 and CDR2 (germline): SQVTM, ANQGSEA. The CDR3 totals 12 residues.

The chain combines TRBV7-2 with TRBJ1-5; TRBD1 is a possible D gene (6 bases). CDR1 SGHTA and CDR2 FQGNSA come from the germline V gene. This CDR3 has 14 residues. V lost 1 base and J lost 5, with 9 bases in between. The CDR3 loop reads CASSLVWGHQPQHF. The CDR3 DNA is TGTGCCAGCAGCTTAGTCTGGGGGCATCAGCCCCAGCATTTT.

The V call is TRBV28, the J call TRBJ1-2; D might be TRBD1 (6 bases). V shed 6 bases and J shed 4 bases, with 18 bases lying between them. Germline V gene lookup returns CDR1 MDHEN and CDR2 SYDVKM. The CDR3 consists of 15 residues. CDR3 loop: CASRGGPGYVYGYTF. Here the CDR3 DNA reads TGTGCCAGCAGGGGGGGGCCAGGGTACGTCTATGGCTACACCTTC.

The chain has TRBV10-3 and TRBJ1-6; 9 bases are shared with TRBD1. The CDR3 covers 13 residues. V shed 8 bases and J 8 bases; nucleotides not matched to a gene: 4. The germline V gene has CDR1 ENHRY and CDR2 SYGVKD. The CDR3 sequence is CAIRDREHSPLHF. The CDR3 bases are TGTGCCATCCGGGACAGGGAACATTCACCCCTCCACTTT.

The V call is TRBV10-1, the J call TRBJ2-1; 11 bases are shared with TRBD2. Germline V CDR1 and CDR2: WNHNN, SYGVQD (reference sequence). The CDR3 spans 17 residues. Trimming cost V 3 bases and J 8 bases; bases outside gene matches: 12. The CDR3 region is CASSDFTSGSGFDEQFF. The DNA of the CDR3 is TGCGCCAGCAGTGATTTCACTAGCGGGAGCGGGTTCGATGAGCAGTTCTTC.

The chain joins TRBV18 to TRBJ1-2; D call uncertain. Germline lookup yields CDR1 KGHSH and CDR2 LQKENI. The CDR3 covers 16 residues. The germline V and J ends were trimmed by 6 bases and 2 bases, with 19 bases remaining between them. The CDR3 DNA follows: TGTGCCAGCTCGGCCCTTTGGGCAGATATGAACTATGGCTACACCTTC. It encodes CASSALWADMNYGYTF.

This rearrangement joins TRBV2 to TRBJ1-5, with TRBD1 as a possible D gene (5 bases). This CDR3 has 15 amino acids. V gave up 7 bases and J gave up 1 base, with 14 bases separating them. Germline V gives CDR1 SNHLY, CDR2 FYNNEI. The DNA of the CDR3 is TGTGCCAGCATTCCTAACCGGGACAGCAATCAGCCCCAGCATTTT. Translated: CASIPNRDSNQPQHF.

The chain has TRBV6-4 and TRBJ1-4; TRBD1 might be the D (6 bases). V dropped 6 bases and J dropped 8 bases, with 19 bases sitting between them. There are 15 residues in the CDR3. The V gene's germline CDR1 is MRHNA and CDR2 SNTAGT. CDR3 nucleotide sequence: TGTGCCAGCAGAAGACAGGCCGGCCTTGGGGAAAAACTGTTTTTT. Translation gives CASRRQAGLGEKLFF.

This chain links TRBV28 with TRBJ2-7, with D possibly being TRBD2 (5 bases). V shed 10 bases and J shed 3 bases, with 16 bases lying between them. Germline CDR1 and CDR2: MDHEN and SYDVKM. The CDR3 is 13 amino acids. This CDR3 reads CATKRRRDYEQYF. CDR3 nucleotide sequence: TGTGCCACCAAGCGAAGACGGGACTACGAGCAGTACTTC.

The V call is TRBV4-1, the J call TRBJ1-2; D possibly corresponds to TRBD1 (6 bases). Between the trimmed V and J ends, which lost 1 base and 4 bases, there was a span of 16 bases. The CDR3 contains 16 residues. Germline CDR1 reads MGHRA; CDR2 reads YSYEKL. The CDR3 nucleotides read TGCGCCAGCAGCCAAGGTAGTCGGACAGTGGTCTATGGCTACACCTTC. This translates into CASSQGSRTVVYGYTF.

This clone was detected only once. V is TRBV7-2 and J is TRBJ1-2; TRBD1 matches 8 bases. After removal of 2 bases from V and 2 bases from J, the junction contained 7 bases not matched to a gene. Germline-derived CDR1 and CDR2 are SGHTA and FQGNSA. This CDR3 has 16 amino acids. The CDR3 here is CASSLPRDRRNYGYTF. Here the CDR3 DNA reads TGTGCCAGCAGCTTACCTCGGGACAGGAGGAACTATGGCTACACCTTC.

The CDR3 DNA sequence: TGTGCCAGCAGTCCCCCGGGGACTTTCTATGGCTACACCTTC. Protein sequence: CASSPPGTFYGYTF. The chain joins TRBV27 to TRBJ1-2; D might be TRBD1 (5 bases). CDR1 is MNHEY, CDR2 SMNVEV, per germline (reference sequence). The CDR3 length is 14 residues. Trimming stripped 5 bases from V and 4 bases from J, with 14 bases between.

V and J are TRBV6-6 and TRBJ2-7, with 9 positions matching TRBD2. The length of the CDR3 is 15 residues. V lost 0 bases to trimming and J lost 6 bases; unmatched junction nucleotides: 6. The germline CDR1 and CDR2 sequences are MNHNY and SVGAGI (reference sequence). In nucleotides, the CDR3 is TGTGCCAGCAGTTACTCGGCGGGAGGGTCGAGCGAGCAGTACTTC. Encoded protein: CASSYSAGGSSEQYF.

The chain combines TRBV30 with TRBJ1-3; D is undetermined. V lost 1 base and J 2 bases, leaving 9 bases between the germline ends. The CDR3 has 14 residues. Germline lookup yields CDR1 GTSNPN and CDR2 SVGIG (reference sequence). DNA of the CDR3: TGTGCCTGGAGTGCACGGGCCGCTGGAAACACCATATATTTT. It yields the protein CAWSARAAGNTIYF.

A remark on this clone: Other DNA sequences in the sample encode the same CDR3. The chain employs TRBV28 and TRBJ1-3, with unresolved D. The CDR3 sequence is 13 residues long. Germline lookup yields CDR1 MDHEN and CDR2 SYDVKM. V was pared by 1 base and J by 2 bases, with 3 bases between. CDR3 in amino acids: CASSLSAGNTIYF. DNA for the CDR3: TGTGCCAGCAGTTTATCGGCTGGAAACACCATATATTTT. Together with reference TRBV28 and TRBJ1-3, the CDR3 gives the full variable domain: DVKVTQSSRYLVKRTGEKVFLECVQDMDHENMFWYRQDPGLGLRLIYFSYDVKMKEKGDIPEGYSVSREKKERFSLILESASTNQTSMYLCASSLSAGNTIYFGEGSWLTVV.

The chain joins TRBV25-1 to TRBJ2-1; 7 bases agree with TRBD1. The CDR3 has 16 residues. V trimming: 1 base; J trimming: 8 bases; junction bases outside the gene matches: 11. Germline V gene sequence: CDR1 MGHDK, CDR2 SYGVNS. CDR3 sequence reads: CASSEFGTVNQHEQFF. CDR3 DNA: TGTGCCAGCAGTGAATTTGGGACAGTCAACCAGCATGAGCAGTTCTTC.

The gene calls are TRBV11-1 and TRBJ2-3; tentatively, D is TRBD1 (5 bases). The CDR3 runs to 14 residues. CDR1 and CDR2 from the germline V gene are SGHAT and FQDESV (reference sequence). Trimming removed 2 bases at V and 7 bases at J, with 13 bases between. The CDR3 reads CASSLNVRGNTQYF. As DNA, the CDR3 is TGTGCCAGCAGCTTAAATGTTAGGGGAAATACGCAGTATTTT. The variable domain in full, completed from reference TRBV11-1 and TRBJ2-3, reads EAEVAQSPRYKITEKSQAVAFWCDPISGHATLYWYRQILGQGPELLVQFQDESVVDDSQLPKDRFSAERLKGVDSTLKIQPAELGDSAMYLCASSLNVRGNTQYFGPGTRLTVL.

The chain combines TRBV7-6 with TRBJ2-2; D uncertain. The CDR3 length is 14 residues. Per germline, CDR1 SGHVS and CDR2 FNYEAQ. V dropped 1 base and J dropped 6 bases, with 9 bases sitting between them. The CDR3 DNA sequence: TGTGCCAGCAGCTTAGGCCCAGAGGCCGGGGAGCTGTTTTTT. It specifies CASSLGPEAGELFF. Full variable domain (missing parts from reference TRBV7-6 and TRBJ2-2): GAGVSQSPRYKVTKRGQDVALRCDPISGHVSLYWYRQALGQGPEFLTYFNYEAQQDKSGLPNDRFSAERPEGSISTLTIQRTEQRDSAMYRCASSLGPEAGELFFGEGSRLTVL.